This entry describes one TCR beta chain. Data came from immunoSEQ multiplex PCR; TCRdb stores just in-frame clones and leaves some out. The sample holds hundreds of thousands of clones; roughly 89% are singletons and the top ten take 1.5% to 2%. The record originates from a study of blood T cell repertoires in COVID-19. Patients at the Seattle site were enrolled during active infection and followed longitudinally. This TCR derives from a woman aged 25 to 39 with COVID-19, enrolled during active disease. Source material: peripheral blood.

This CDR3 reads CASSLDRAGNTIYF. The DNA for the CDR3 is TGTGCCAGCAGCTTAGACAGGGCTGGAAACACCATATATTTT. This chain uses TRBV7-2 with TRBJ1-3; possibly TRBD1 for D (6 bases). This CDR3 comprises 14 residues. Germline V gene sequence: CDR1 SGHTA, CDR2 FQGNSA. V gave up 1 base and J gave up 2 bases, with 6 bases separating them.